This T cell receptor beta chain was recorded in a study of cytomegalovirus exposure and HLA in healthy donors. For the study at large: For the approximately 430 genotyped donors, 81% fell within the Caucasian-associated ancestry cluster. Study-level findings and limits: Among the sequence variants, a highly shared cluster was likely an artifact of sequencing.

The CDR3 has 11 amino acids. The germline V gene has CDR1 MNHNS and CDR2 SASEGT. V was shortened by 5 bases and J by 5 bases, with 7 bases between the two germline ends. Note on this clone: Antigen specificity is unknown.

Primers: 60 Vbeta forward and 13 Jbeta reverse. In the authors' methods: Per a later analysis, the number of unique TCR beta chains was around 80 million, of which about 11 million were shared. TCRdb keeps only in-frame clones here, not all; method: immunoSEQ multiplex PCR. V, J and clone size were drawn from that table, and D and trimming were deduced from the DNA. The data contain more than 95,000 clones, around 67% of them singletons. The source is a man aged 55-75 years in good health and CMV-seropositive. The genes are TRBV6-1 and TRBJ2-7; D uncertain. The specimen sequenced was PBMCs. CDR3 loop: CASSNTDEQYF. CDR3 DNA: TGTGCCAGCAGTAACACAGACGAGCAGTACTTC.